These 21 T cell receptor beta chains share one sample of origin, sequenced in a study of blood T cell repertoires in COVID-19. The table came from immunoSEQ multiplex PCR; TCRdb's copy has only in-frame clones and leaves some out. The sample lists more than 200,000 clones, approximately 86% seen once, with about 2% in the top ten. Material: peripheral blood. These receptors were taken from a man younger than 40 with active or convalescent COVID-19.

CDR3 sequence: CATSRTEYNSPLHF. In DNA, the CDR3 is TGTGCCACCAGCAGGACAGAATATAATTCACCCCTCCACTTT. The chain recombines TRBV15 with TRBJ1-6; TRBD1 might be the D (5 bases). Germline values: CDR1 LNHNV, CDR2 YYDKDF (reference sequence). V lost 3 bases, J lost 4 bases, and 7 bases lay in between. There are 14 residues in the CDR3.

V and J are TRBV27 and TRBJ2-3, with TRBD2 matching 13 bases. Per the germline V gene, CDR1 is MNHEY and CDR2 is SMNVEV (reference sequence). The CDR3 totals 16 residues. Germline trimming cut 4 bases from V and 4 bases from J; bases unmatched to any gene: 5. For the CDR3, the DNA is TGTGCCAGCAGTTCGGGACTAGCGGGGTTGGCAGATACGCAGTATTTT. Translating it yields CASSSGLAGLADTQYF.

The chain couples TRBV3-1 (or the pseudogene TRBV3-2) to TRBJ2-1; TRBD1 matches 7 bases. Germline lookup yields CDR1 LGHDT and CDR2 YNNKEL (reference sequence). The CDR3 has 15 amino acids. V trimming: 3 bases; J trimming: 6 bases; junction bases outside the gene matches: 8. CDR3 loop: CASSHRQGLSNEQFF. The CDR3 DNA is TGTGCCAGCAGCCACCGACAGGGTCTTAGCAATGAGCAGTTCTTC.

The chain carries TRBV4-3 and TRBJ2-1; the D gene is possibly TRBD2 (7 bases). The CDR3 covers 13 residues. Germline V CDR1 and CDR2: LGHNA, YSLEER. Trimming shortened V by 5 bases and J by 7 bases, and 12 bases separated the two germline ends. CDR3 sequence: CASSGGARNEQFF. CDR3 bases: TGCGCCAGCAGCGGGGGGGCGAGGAATGAGCAGTTCTTC.

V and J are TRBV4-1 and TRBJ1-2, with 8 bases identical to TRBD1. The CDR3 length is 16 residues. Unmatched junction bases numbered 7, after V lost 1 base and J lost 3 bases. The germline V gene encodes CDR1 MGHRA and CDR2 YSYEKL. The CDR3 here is CASSQVIQGAHYGYTF. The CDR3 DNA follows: TGCGCCAGCAGCCAAGTTATCCAGGGGGCACACTATGGCTACACCTTC.

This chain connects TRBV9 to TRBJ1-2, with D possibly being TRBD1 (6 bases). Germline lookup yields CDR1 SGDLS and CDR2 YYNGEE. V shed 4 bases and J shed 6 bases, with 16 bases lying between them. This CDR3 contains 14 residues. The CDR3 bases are TGTGCCAGCAGCCCAGGGGACGGGATGCATGGCTACACCTTC. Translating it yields CASSPGDGMHGYTF. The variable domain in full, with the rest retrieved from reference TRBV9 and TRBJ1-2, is DSGVTQTPKHLITATGQRVTLRCSPRSGDLSVYWYQQSLDQGLQFLIQYYNGEERAKGNILERFSAQQFPDLHSELNLSSLELGDSALYFCASSPGDGMHGYTFGSGTRLTVV.

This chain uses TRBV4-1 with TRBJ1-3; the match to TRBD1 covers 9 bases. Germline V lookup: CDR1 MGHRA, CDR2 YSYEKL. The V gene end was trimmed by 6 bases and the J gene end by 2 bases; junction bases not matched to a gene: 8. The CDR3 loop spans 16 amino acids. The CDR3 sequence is CASRLTGTGTGNTIYF. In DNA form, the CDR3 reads TGCGCCAGCAGGCTAACCGGGACAGGGACTGGAAACACCATATATTTT.

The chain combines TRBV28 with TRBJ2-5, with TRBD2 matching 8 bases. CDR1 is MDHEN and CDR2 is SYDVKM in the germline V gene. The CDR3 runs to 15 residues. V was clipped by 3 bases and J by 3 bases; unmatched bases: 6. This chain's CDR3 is CASSFSAGGEETQYF. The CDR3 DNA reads TGTGCCAGCAGTTTTTCGGCGGGGGGTGAAGAGACCCAGTACTTC.

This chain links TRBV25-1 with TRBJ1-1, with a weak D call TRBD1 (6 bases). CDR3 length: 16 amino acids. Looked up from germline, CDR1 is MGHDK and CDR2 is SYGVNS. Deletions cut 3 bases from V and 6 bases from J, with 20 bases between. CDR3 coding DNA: TGTGCCAGCAGTGATTCCATCGGTGGGGGCACGGCTGAAGCTTTCTTT. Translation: CASSDSIGGGTAEAFF.

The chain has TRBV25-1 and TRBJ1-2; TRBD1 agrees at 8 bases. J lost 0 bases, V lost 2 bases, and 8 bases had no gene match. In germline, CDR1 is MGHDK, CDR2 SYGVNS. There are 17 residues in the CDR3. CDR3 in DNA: TGTGCCAGCAGTGAAGCGGACAGGGAGGACACTAACTATGGCTACACCTTC. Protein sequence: CASSEADREDTNYGYTF.

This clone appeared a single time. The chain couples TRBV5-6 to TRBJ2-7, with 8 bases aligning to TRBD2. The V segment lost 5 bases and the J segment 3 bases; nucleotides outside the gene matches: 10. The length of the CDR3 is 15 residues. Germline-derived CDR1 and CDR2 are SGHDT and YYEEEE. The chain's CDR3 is CASRLWAGGIYEQYF. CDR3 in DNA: TGTGCCAGCAGACTATGGGCGGGGGGTATCTACGAGCAGTACTTC.

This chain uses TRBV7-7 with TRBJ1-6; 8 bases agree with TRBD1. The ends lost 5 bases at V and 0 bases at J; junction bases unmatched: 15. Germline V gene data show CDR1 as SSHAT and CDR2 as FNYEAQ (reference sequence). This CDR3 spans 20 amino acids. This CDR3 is CASSEDREFFLGSYNSPLHF. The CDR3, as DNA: TGTGCCAGCAGCGAGGACAGGGAGTTTTTCTTGGGCTCCTATAATTCACCCCTCCACTTT.

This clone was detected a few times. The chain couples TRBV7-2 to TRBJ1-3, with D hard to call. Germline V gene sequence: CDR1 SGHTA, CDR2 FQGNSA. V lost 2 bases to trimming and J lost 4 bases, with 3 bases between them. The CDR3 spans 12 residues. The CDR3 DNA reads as TGTGCCAGCAGCTTAATAGGAAACACCATATATTTT. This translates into CASSLIGNTIYF.

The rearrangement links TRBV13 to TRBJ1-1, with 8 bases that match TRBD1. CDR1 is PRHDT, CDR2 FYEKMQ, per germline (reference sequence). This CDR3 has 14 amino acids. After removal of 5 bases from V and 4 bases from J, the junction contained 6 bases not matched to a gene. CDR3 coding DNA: TGTGCCAGCAGCGCCTACAGGGGGGCCACTGAAGCTTTCTTT. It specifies CASSAYRGATEAFF.

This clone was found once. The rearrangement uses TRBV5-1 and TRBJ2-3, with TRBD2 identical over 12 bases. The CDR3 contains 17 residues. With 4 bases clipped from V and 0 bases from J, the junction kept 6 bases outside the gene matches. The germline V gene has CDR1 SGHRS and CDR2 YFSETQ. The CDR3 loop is CASSPTSGGTSTDTQYF. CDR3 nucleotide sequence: TGCGCCAGCAGCCCCACTAGCGGGGGGACTAGCACAGATACGCAGTATTTT.

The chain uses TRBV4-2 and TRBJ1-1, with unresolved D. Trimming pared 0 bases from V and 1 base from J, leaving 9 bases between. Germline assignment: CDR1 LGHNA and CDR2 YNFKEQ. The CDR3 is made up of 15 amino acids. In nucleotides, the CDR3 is TGTGCCAGCAGCCAAGATGCAGGTGCGAACACTGAAGCTTTCTTT. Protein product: CASSQDAGANTEAFF.

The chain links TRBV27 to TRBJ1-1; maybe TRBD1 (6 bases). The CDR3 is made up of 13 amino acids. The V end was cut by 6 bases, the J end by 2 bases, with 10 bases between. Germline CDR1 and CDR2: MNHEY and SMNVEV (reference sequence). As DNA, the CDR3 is TGTGCCAGCAGAATACAGGGAAACACTGAAGCTTTCTTT. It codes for CASRIQGNTEAFF.

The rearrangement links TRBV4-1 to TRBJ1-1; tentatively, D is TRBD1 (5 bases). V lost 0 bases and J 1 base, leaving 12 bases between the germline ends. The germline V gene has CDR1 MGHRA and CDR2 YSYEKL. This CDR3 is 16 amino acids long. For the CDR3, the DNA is TGCGCCAGCAGCCAAGATAGTGTTGGACAGAACACTGAAGCTTTCTTT. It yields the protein CASSQDSVGQNTEAFF.

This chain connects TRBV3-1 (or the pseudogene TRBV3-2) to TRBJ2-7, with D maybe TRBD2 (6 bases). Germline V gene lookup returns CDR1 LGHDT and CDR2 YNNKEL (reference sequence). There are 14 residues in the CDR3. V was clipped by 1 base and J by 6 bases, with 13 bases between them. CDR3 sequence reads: CASSQVWGVREQYF. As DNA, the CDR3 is TGTGCCAGCAGCCAAGTGTGGGGGGTCCGCGAGCAGTACTTC.

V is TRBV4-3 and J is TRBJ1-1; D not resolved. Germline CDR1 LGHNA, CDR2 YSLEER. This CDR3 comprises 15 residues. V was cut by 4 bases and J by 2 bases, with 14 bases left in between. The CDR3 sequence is CASSPKTYQNTEAFF. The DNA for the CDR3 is TGCGCCAGCAGCCCTAAGACATACCAAAACACTGAAGCTTTCTTT.

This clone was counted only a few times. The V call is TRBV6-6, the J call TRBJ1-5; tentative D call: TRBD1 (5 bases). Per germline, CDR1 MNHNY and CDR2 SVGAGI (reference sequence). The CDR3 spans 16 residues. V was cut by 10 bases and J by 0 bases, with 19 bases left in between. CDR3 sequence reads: CATVAGHEHSNQPQHF. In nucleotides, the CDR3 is TGTGCCACCGTAGCAGGACACGAGCATAGCAATCAGCCCCAGCATTTT.